Sequencing of this T cell receptor (beta chain) was carried out in a study of neurological immune-mediated disorders. Study observations and caveats: CDR3 amino acid sequences of expanded clones were not shared across subjects, a result suggesting private repertoires in all groups.

This CDR3 is built from 13 residues. Germline CDR1 SGHRS, CDR2 YFSETQ. The ends lost 4 bases at V and 12 bases at J; junction bases unmatched: 9. This clonotype came up many times. Its target is not known. From the 5' RACE reads, TCRdb called clonotypes with MiXCR, one entry per CDR3 protein. The repertoire holds approximately 19,000 distinct CDR3 sequences, with around 15% as singletons. The gene calls are TRBV5-1 and TRBJ1-4; 7 nucleotides line up with TRBD1. The source material was PBMCs. The clonotype comes from a female donor with HTLV-1-associated myelopathy (HAM/TSP). The CDR3 DNA follows: TGCGCCAGCAGCGAGGGTGACAGGGAAGAACTGTTTTTT. The encoded protein is CASSEGDREELFF.